These 18 T cell receptor beta chains originate from one sample sequenced in a study of OX40 agonist ivuxolimab in advanced cancers. The method was immunoSEQ multiplex PCR; TCRdb's version includes in-frame clones alone and lacks a portion of them. Found here are 50,000 to 65,000 clones, more than 75% of them singletons; the top ten hold about 1%. The sequencing here drew on CD4+ or CD8+ T cells sorted from blood, taken in a trial of the OX40 agonist ivuxolimab. The receptors shown here come from an adult with an advanced solid tumor such as melanoma, head and neck, liver or kidney cancer.

The CDR3 reads CASSRERGHVYGYTF. CDR3 sequence (DNA): TGTGCCAGCAGCAGGGAGAGGGGGCATGTCTATGGCTACACCTTC. This chain connects TRBV5-8 to TRBJ1-2; 7 bases are shared with TRBD1. The V segment lost 4 bases and the J segment 4 bases; nucleotides outside the gene matches: 10. CDR3 length: 15 residues. In germline, CDR1 is SGHTS, CDR2 YDEGEE.

This chain joins TRBV18 and TRBJ2-6, with a possible D match to TRBD2 (5 bases). The CDR3 spans 17 residues. V was pared by 2 bases and J by 4 bases, with 15 bases between. Per germline, CDR1 KGHSH and CDR2 LQKENI. This CDR3 reads CASSPSSGSDGANVLTF. CDR3 bases: TGTGCCAGCTCACCAAGCAGCGGCTCGGACGGGGCCAACGTCCTGACTTTC.

This clone was counted a single time. The chain employs TRBV6-5 and TRBJ1-1; a possible D gene is TRBD1 (6 bases). CDR1 and CDR2 from the germline V gene are MNHEY and SVGAGI. This CDR3 has 16 amino acids. V lost 4 bases, J lost 5 bases, and 20 bases lay in between. CDR3 protein: CASSSYPGDGWTEAFF. The CDR3 region has the DNA TGTGCCAGCAGTTCATATCCAGGGGATGGTTGGACTGAAGCTTTCTTT.

The rearrangement uses TRBV5-4 and TRBJ2-7, with D perhaps being TRBD1 or TRBD2 (5 bases each). The CDR3 has 16 amino acids. CDR1 SGHNT and CDR2 YYREEE come from the germline V gene (reference sequence). V gave up 0 bases and J gave up 4 bases, with 17 bases separating them. The CDR3 sequence is CASSLGSRDALYEQYF. The CDR3 nucleotides are TGTGCCAGCAGCTTGGGGTCCCGGGACGCTCTTTACGAGCAGTACTTC.

The chain has TRBV18 and TRBJ1-1; 7 bases line up with TRBD1. Germline V gene sequence: CDR1 KGHSH, CDR2 LQKENI. CDR3 size: 15 residues. Trimming removed 4 bases from V and 4 bases from J; junction bases left unmatched: 9. The CDR3, as DNA: TGTGCCAGCTCACGTCAAGGGGGCTTGGGCACTGAAGCTTTCTTT. It yields the protein CASSRQGGLGTEAFF.

The chain combines TRBV7-3 with TRBJ2-5; 9 bases match TRBD1. CDR1 is SGHTA, CDR2 FQGTGA, per germline. The CDR3 runs 15 residues. V lost 5 bases to trimming and J lost 4 bases; unmatched junction nucleotides: 8. The CDR3 DNA sequence: TGTGCCAGCAGCCCCTACCCGGACAGGGGAGAGACCCAGTACTTC. Translated, it gives CASSPYPDRGETQYF. The full variable domain, its missing parts supplied by reference TRBV7-3 and TRBJ2-5, is GAGVSQTPSNKVTEKGKYVELRCDPISGHTALYWYRQSLGQGPEFLIYFQGTGAADDSGLPNDRFFAVRPEGSVSTLKIQRTERGDSAVYLCASSPYPDRGETQYFGPGTRLLVL.

This chain uses TRBV4-2 with TRBJ2-5, with TRBD1 identical over 7 bases. The CDR3 runs to 15 residues. Germline V gene lookup returns CDR1 LGHNA and CDR2 YNFKEQ. V was pared by 0 bases and J by 4 bases, with 5 bases of the junction left unmatched. The CDR3 region has the DNA TGTGCCAGCAGCCAAGATTTTGACAGGGCAGAGACCCAGTACTTC. Translated: CASSQDFDRAETQYF.

V usage is TRBV28 and J usage is TRBJ1-5; D might be TRBD1 (6 bases). The germline V gene encodes CDR1 MDHEN and CDR2 SYDVKM. The length of the CDR3 is 15 residues. V dropped 5 bases and J dropped 5 bases, with 16 bases sitting between them. CDR3 DNA: TGTGCCAGCAGTATGGGGGCGGATAGGTATCAGCCCCAGCATTTT. This encodes CASSMGADRYQPQHF.

Remarks on this clone: Different DNA sequences within this sample yield the same CDR3. The chain couples TRBV9 to TRBJ2-5; no clear D gene. The CDR3 covers 14 residues. Deletions cut 0 bases from V and 0 bases from J, with 6 bases between. Germline V CDR1 and CDR2: SGDLS, YYNGEE. The CDR3 bases are TGTGCCAGCAGCGTAGGGGGTAACCAAGAGACCCAGTACTTC. It codes for CASSVGGNQETQYF.

The chain recombines TRBV15 with TRBJ1-2; D is perhaps TRBD1 (5 bases). V lost 3 bases and J lost 1, with 9 bases in between. In germline, CDR1 is LNHNV, CDR2 YYDKDF (reference sequence). The CDR3 extends over 14 amino acids. Written as DNA, the CDR3 is TGTGCCACCAGCAGCGGGGCCCATAACTATGGCTACACCTTC. The encoded protein is CATSSGAHNYGYTF.

This sequence joins TRBV7-2 and TRBJ1-2; tentatively, D is TRBD1 (5 bases). This CDR3 region has 13 residues. The germline V gene has CDR1 SGHTA and CDR2 FQGNSA. V shed 7 bases and J shed 4 bases, with 13 bases lying between them. The CDR3 is CASTPGTGYGYTF. CDR3 coding DNA: TGTGCCAGCACCCCAGGGACCGGCTATGGCTACACCTTC. The whole variable domain, filled in from reference TRBV7-2 and TRBJ1-2, reads GAGVSQSPSNKVTEKGKDVELRCDPISGHTALYWYRQSLGQGLEFLIYFQGNSAPDKSGLPSDRFSAERTGGSVSTLTIQRTQQEDSAVYLCASTPGTGYGYTFGSGTRLTVV.

The chain combines TRBV4-1 with TRBJ1-3; the D is unclear. Trimming took off 0 bases at V and 0 bases at J, with 9 bases between the two ends. Germline V lookup: CDR1 MGHRA, CDR2 YSYEKL. This CDR3 is 16 amino acids long. The CDR3 here is CASSQDRYSSGNTIYF. The CDR3 nucleotides are TGCGCCAGCAGCCAAGATAGGTACAGCTCTGGAAACACCATATATTTT.

The J gene is TRBJ2-1, the V gene TRBV4-3; 7 bases are shared with TRBD1. This CDR3 region has 17 residues. CDR1 LGHNA and CDR2 YSLEER come from the germline V gene. V lost 2 bases and J lost 5; bases outside the gene matches: 12. The chain's CDR3 is CASSQSTPGQNHNEQFF. Here the CDR3 DNA reads TGCGCCAGCAGCCAATCAACCCCGGGACAGAATCACAATGAGCAGTTCTTC.

CDR3 nucleotide sequence: TGTGCCAGCAGCGCCGACAGGGGCCAAGAGACCCAGTACTTC. It yields the protein CASSADRGQETQYF. The rearrangement uses TRBV9 and TRBJ2-5; 8 bases map to TRBD1. The CDR3 extends over 14 amino acids. V was pared by 3 bases and J by 1 base, with 2 bases of the junction left unmatched. Germline V lookup: CDR1 SGDLS, CDR2 YYNGEE.

A remark on this clone: Other DNA sequences in this specimen translate into the identical CDR3. The V call is TRBV7-6, the J call TRBJ1-2; D is ambiguous. The CDR3 length is 14 residues. CDR1 is SGHVS and CDR2 is FNYEAQ in the germline V gene. V shed 1 base and J shed 4 bases, with 10 bases lying between them. CDR3 nucleotides: TGTGCCAGCAGCTTAGATGACCGGGGCTATGGCTACACCTTC. Residues: CASSLDDRGYGYTF.

The J gene is TRBJ2-3, the V gene TRBV18, with TRBD2 identical over 10 bases. V shed 3 bases, J shed 1 base, and the junction held 13 bases outside the gene matches. The germline CDR1 and CDR2 sequences are KGHSH and LQKENI. The CDR3 is 19 amino acids. The CDR3: CASSPLLAGLEVGTDTQYF. The CDR3 region has the DNA TGTGCCAGCTCACCCCTACTAGCGGGATTAGAAGTGGGCACAGATACGCAGTATTTT.

This clone was picked up one time. This chain uses TRBV18 with TRBJ1-2; D is unresolved. Germline CDR1 KGHSH, CDR2 LQKENI. The CDR3 runs to 12 residues. Trimming took off 0 bases at V and 8 bases at J, with 7 bases between the two ends. The CDR3 spells CASSPPQGGYTF. The DNA of the CDR3 is TGTGCCAGCTCACCACCGCAAGGGGGCTACACCTTC.

This chain connects TRBV5-6 to TRBJ2-5; D is ambiguous. Germline V CDR1 and CDR2: SGHDT, YYEEEE. Trimming took off 2 bases at V and 0 bases at J, with 11 bases between the two ends. The CDR3 contains 15 residues. CDR3 DNA sequence: TGTGCCAGCAGCTTCTTCTGGCTGTACCAAGAGACCCAGTACTTC. This sequence encodes CASSFFWLYQETQYF.